This TCR beta chain was observed in a study of graft-versus-host responses after intestinal transplantation. Whole-study context: Recipients underwent multivisceral, liver-intestinal, or isolated intestinal transplants. All recipients were given anti-thymocyte globulin induction, and tacrolimus and steroids were then administered for roughly three years. Study-level points and caveats: Within the allografts of patients who had graft-donor T cell macrochimerism, graft-versus-host to host-versus-graft clonal ratios were high.

Concerning this clone itself: Its target is not known.

Libraries were prepared by immunoSEQ multiplex PCR; TCRdb keeps only in-frame clonotypes and omits some of them. The sample carries some 110,000 clones, about 90% recorded once. Sequences were derived from unstimulated CD4+ T cells sorted from spleen or lymph node cells, sampled before intestinal transplant. This TCR was recovered from a human donor who received an intestinal transplant.

The CDR3 loop is CASSEEVQETQYF. The CDR3 region has the DNA TGCGCCAGCAGCGAAGAGGTACAAGAGACCCAGTACTTC. The chain combines TRBV5-1 with TRBJ2-5; D not resolved. This CDR3 spans 13 amino acids. In germline, CDR1 is SGHRS, CDR2 YFSETQ. The V and J ends lost 4 bases and 2 bases respectively, with 9 bases between them.